This T cell receptor beta chain was sequenced for a study of blood T cell repertoires in COVID-19. Study-wide context: Acute and convalescent COVID-19 samples came from the United States, Italy and Spain. In each case, the material was cDNA or gDNA derived from T cells, B-cell-depleted T cells, or PBMCs.

In the authors' methods: How many nucleated cells were present was estimated from reference gene primer amplification. Generated by immunoSEQ multiplex PCR, the TCRdb table keeps only in-frame clones and is missing some. V, J and clone size are taken as reported in that table, and D and trimming were inferred from the DNA itself. The table has approximately 66,000 clones, roughly 86% seen once; the top ten hold approximately 1.5%. The germline CDR1 and CDR2 sequences are MGHRA and YSYEKL. Trimming at V came to 0 bases and at J to 4 bases, leaving 3 bases not matched to a gene. The CDR3 is 15 amino acids. This clone was seen a few times.

The material sequenced was peripheral blood. The V and J genes are TRBV4-1 and TRBJ2-7; 10 positions match TRBD1. This receptor was taken from a man in his 60s with acute or convalescent COVID-19. In nucleotides, the CDR3 is TGCGCCAGCAGCCAAGAGACAGGGGGCTTTTACGAGCAGTACTTC. Its translation: CASSQETGGFYEQYF.